This entry is about one T cell receptor (beta chain). Its antigen is still unknown. The source of the sample is a study of siplizumab effects on memory and regulatory T cells. Study-wide background: Paired mixed lymphocyte reactions used siplizumab at roughly 1 ug/mL or no drug.

Sequencing was performed with immunoSEQ multiplex PCR; in TCRdb, only in-frame clones are kept and a portion is missing. The table has 15,000 to 20,000 clones, around 40% seen once. The junction had 6 bases not matched to a gene; V was cut back by 5 bases and J by 3 bases. The CDR3 contains 14 residues. Per germline, CDR1 ENHRY and CDR2 SYGVKD. In the mixed lymphocyte reaction, cells were cocultured for roughly six days at 37°C. Stimulator PBMCs carried Violet Dye, while responder PBMCs carried CFSE, combined at 1:1. Study-wide results and caveats: On average, nearly 70% of mappable alloreactive CD4+ clones were Treg-derived under siplizumab, against about 29% in controls. With siplizumab, cumulative frequency of CD4+ memory-derived alloreactive sequences dropped significantly.

The chain has TRBV10-3 and TRBJ2-7, with 8 bases identical to TRBD2. The sequenced sample was CFSE-low (dividing) CD4+ T cells sorted from an allogeneic mixed lymphocyte reaction. The TCR originated in a human donor in good health; the cells came from an allogeneic mixed lymphocyte reaction. Some clones in this sample may be carry-over from other donors' samples. As DNA, the CDR3 is TGTGCCATCAGTACCACTAGCGGCAGCTACGAGCAGTACTTC. It codes for CAISTTSGSYEQYF.